This section outlines one T cell receptor beta chain sequence together with its context. Its antigen is undetermined. TCRdb keeps only in-frame clones here, not all; method: immunoSEQ multiplex PCR. The table shows tens of thousands of clones, with under 90% occurring only once. Germline CDR1 reads MDHEN; CDR2 reads SYDVKM. V was trimmed by 6 bases and J by 5 bases, leaving 14 bases between them. This CDR3 spans 13 amino acids. The entry originates in a study of OX40 agonist ivuxolimab in advanced cancers. The wider study: Having had anti-PD-1, anti-PD-L1 or anti-CTLA-4 therapy before was allowed, and approximately 40% had some.

Findings and caveats of the study: Expanded clones belonging to CD8+ T cells outnumbered, on average, those of CD4+.

The TCR was taken from an adult with an advanced solid tumor such as melanoma, head and neck, liver or kidney cancer. This chain connects TRBV28 to TRBJ2-7; no firm D call. The material was CD4+ or CD8+ T cells sorted from blood, obtained in a trial of the OX40 agonist ivuxolimab. CDR3: CASRNSDVHEQYF. CDR3 DNA: TGTGCCAGCAGAAATTCGGACGTCCACGAGCAGTACTTC.